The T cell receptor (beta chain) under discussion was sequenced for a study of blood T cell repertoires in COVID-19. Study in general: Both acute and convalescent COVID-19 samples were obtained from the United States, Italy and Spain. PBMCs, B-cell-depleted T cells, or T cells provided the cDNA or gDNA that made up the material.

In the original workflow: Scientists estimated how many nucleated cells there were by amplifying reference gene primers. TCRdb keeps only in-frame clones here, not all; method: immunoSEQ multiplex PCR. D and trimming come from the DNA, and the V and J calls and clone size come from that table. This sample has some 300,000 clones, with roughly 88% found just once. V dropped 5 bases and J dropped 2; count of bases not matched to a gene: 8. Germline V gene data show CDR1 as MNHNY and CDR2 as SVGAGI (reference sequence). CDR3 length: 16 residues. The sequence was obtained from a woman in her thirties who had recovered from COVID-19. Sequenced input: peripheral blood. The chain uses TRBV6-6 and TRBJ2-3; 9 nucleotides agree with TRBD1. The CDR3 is CASSKMTGGYTDTQYF. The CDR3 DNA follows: TGTGCCAGCAGTAAAATGACAGGGGGTTACACAGATACGCAGTATTTT.